Included here is one T cell receptor beta chain sequence, with context. Antigen: not known. Blood got drawn at baseline, again on cycle 4 day 1, and then on cycle 7 day 1. These data belong to a study of OX40 agonist ivuxolimab in advanced cancers. Study-wide results and limits: The 0.1-3.0 mg/kg partial responders had among the lowest clonal expansion.

The germline V gene encodes CDR1 MNHEY and CDR2 SMNVEV (reference sequence). The V and J ends lost 2 bases and 1 base, in that order; junction bases with no gene match: 3. The CDR3 is 16 residues long. Sequencing used immunoSEQ multiplex PCR; TCRdb keeps in-frame clones, though not all of them. The sample carries 55,000 to 70,000 clones, about 85% recorded once. This specimen consisted of CD4+ or CD8+ T cells sorted from blood, obtained in a trial of the OX40 agonist ivuxolimab. The source is an adult with an advanced solid tumor such as melanoma, head and neck, liver or kidney cancer. This chain joins TRBV27 and TRBJ1-5; 9 bases are a match to TRBD1. The CDR3 nucleotides are TGTGCCAGCAGTTTAGTGGGGACAGGGAGCAATCAGCCCCAGCATTTT. Translation gives CASSLVGTGSNQPQHF.